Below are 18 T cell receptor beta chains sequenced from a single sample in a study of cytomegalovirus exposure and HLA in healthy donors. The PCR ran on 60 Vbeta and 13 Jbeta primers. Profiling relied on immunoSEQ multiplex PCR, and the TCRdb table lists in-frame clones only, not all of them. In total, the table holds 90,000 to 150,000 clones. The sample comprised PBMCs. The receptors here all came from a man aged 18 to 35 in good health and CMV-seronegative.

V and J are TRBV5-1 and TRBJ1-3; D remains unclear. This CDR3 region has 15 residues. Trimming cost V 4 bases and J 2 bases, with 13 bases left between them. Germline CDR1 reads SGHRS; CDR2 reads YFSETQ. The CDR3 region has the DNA TGCGCCAGCAGCCCTCCGATAGCGACTGGAAACACCATATATTTT. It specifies CASSPPIATGNTIYF. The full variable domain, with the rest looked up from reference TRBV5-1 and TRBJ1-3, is KAGVTQTPRYLIKTRGQQVTLSCSPISGHRSVSWYQQTPGQGLQFLFEYFSETQRNKGNFPGRFSGRQFSNSRSEMNVSTLELGDSALYLCASSPPIATGNTIYFGEGSWLTVV.

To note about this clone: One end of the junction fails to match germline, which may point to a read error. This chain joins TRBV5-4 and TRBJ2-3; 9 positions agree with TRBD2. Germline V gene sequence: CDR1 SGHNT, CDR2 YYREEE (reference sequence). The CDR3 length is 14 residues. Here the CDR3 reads CASSRGTSPDMQYF. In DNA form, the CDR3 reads TGTGCCAGCAGCCGAGGGACTAGCCCGGATATGCAGTATTTT. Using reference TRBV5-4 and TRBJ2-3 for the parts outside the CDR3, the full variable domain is ETGVTQSPTHLIKTRGQQVTLRCSSQSGHNTVSWYQQALGQGPQFIFQYYREEENGRGNFPPRFSGLQFPNYSSELNVNALELDDSALYLCASSRGTSPDMQYFGPGTRLTVL.

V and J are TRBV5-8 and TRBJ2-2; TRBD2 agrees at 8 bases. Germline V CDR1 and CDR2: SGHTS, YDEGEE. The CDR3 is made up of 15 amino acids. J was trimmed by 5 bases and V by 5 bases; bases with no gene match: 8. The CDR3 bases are TGTGCCAGCAGACCGCCAGCGGGGGCTACCGGGGAGCTGTTTTTT. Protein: CASRPPAGATGELFF.

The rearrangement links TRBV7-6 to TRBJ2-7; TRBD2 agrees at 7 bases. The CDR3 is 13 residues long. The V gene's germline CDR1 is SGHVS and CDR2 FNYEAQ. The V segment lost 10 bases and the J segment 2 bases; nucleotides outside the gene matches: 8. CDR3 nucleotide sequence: TGTGCCACCTCTAGCGGTCCTACCTACGAGCAGTACTTC. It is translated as CATSSGPTYEQYF.

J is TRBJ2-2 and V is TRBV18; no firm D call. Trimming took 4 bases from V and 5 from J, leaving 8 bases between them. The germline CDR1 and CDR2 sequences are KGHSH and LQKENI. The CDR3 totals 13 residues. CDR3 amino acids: CASSLQVTGELFF. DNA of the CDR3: TGTGCCAGCTCACTCCAGGTTACCGGGGAGCTGTTTTTT. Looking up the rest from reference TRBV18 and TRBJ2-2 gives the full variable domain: NAGVMQNPRHLVRRRGQEARLRCSPMKGHSHVYWYRQLPEEGLKFMVYLQKENIIDESGMPKERFSAEFPKEGPSILRIQQVVRGDSAAYFCASSLQVTGELFFGEGSRLTVL.

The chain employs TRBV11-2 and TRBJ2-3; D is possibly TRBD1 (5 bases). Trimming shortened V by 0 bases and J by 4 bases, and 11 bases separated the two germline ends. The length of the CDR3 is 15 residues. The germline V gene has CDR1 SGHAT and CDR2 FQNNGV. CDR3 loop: CASSLEAGWADTQYF. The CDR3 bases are TGTGCCAGCAGCTTAGAGGCAGGGTGGGCAGATACGCAGTATTTT.

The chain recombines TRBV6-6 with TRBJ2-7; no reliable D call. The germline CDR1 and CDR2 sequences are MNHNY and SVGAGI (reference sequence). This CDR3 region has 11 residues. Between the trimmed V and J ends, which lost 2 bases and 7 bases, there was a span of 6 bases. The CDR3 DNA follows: TGTGCCAGCAGTTACAGAGAAGAGCAGTACTTC. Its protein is CASSYREEQYF.

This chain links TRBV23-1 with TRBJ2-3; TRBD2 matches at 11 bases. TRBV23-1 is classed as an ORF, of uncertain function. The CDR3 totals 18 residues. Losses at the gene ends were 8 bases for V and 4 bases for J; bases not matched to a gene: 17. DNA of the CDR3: TGCGCCAGCGTTTCAGGGGGACTAGCGGCAACCGGAGCAGATACGCAGTATTTT. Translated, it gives CASVSGGLAATGADTQYF.

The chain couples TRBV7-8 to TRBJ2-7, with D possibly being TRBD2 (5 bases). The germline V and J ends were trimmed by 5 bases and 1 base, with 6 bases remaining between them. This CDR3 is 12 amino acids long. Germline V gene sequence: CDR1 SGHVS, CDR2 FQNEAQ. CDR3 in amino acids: CASSPGSYEQYF. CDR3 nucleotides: TGTGCCAGCAGCCCGGGGTCCTACGAGCAGTACTTC.

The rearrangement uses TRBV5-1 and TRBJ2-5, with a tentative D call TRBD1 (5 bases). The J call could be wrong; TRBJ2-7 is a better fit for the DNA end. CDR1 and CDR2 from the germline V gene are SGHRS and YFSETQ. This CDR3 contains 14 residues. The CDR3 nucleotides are TGCGCCAGCAGCTTGAGCCAGGGCCAATACGAGCAGTACTTC. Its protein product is CASSLSQGQYEQYF.

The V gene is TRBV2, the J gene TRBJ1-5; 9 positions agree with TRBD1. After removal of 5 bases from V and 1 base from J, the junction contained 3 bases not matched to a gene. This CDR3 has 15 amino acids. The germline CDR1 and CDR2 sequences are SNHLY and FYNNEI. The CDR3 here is CASSRQGESNQPQHF. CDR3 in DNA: TGTGCCAGCAGTCGACAGGGGGAAAGCAATCAGCCCCAGCATTTT.

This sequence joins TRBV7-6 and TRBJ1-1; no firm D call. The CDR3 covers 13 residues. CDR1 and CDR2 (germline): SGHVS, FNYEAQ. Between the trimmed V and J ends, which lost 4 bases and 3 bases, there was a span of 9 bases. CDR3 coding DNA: TGTGCCAGCAGCTCTCAGGACTACACTGAAGCTTTCTTT. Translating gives CASSSQDYTEAFF.

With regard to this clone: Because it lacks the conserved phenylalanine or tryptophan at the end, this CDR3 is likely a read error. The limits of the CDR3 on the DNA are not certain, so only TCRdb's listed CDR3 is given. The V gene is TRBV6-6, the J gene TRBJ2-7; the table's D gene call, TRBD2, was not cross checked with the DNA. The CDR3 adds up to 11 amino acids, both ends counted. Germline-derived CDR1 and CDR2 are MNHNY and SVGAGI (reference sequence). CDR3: CASSYPGSSVL.

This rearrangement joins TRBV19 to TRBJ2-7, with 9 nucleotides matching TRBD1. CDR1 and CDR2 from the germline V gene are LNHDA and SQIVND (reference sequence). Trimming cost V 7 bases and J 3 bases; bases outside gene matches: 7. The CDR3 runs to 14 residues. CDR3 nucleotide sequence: TGTGCCAGTATGGTCAGGACAGGGGTCTACGAGCAGTACTTC. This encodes CASMVRTGVYEQYF.

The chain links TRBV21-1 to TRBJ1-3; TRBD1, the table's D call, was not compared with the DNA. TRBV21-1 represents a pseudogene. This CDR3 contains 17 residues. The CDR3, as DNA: TGTGCCAGCAGCAAAGCGGGAGTCAGGGGCTCTGGAAACACCATATATTTT. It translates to CASSKAGVRGSGNTIYF.

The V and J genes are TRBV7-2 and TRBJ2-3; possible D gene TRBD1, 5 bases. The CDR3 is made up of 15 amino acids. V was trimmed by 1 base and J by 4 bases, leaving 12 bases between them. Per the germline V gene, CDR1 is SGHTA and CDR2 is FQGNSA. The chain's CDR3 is CASSLVRAKADTQYF. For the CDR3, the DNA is TGTGCCAGCAGCTTAGTCAGGGCTAAAGCAGATACGCAGTATTTT.

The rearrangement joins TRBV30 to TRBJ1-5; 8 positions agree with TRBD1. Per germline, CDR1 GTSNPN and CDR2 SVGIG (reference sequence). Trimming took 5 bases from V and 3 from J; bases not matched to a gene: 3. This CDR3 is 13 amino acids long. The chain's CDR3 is CAWDRGDNQPQHF. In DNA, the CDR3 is TGTGCCTGGGACAGGGGAGACAATCAGCCCCAGCATTTT.

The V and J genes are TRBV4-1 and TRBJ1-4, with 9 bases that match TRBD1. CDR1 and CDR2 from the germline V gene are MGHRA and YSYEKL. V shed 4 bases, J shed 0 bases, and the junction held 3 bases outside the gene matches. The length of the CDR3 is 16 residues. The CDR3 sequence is CASSRDRDATNEKLFF. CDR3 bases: TGCGCCAGCAGCCGGGACAGGGATGCAACTAATGAAAAACTGTTTTTT.